A single sample gave rise to the 28 T cell receptor beta chains below, sequenced in a study of blood T cells in healthy people across ages. A second 7 to 11 cycle PCR used barcoded and J-beta primers. TCRdb itself ran the 5' RACE reads through MiXCR, one entry per CDR3 protein. The sample shows around 780,000 distinct CDR3 sequences, roughly 50% of them seen only once. The sample comprised blood. The receptor source for this set is a middle-aged man in good health.

This clonotype was counted a few times. The chain combines TRBV5-1 with TRBJ1-2; D is perhaps TRBD1 (5 bases). V shed 0 bases and J shed 4 bases, with 13 bases lying between them. In germline, CDR1 is SGHRS, CDR2 YFSETQ. The CDR3 is made up of 15 amino acids. CDR3 residues: CASSLVVAGTYGYTF. CDR3 DNA sequence: TGCGCCAGCAGCTTGGTTGTTGCAGGGACCTATGGCTACACCTTC.

The V gene is TRBV6-2 or TRBV6-3, the J gene TRBJ2-4, with a tentative D call TRBD2 (6 bases). V was trimmed by 7 bases and J by 2 bases, leaving 18 bases between them. Per the germline V gene, CDR1 is MNHEY and CDR2 is SVGEGT. This CDR3 contains 16 residues. CDR3 in DNA: TGTGCCAGCAACCTTGGGACTCCTGCGACCAAAAACATTCAGTACTTC. Protein product: CASNLGTPATKNIQYF.

Comments on this clonotype: One junction end does not reproduce the germline sequence, and a read error may be involved. The rearrangement uses TRBV14 and TRBJ2-5; D gene uncertain. CDR3 length equals 13 residues. Germline loops: CDR1 SGHDN, CDR2 FVKESK. The CDR3 reads CTSTPSAGETQYF. The CDR3 nucleotides read TGTACCAGCACCCCATCCGCCGGGGAGACCCAGTACTTC. Full variable domain (missing parts from reference TRBV14 and TRBJ2-5): EAGVTQFPSHSVIEKGQTVTLRCDPISGHDNLYWYRRVMGKEIKFLLHFVKESKQDESGMPNNRFLAERTGGTYSTLKVQPAELEDSGVYFCTSTPSAGETQYFGPGTRLLVL.

The CDR3 here is CASSETARARSYGYTF. DNA for the CDR3: TGTGCCAGCAGTGAAACGGCCAGAGCTAGATCCTATGGCTACACCTTC. The V call is TRBV2, the J call TRBJ1-2; no definite D call. Germline loops: CDR1 SNHLY, CDR2 FYNNEI. The CDR3 has 16 residues. V lost 2 bases and J lost 4, with 17 bases in between.

The CDR3: CSARGQVTNEQYF. Written as DNA, the CDR3 is TGCAGTGCTAGAGGGCAAGTGACGAACGAGCAGTACTTC. This chain connects TRBV20-1 to TRBJ2-4; no definite D call. TRBJ2-7 matches the DNA end more closely, so the J call is doubtful. CDR3 size: 13 residues. Germline V lookup: CDR1 DFQATT, CDR2 SNEGSKA (reference sequence).

The chain employs TRBV6-5 and TRBJ2-5, with D possibly matching TRBD2 (5 bases). This CDR3 is 14 amino acids long. The germline V gene has CDR1 MNHEY and CDR2 SVGAGI. The V gene lost 6 bases and the J gene lost 1 base, with 12 bases spanning the gap. CDR3 region: CASRGGSGQETQYF. The CDR3, as DNA: TGTGCCAGCAGGGGCGGGTCGGGCCAAGAGACCCAGTACTTC.

This clonotype was detected a few times. The rearrangement links TRBV4-2 to TRBJ2-5; 8 bases align to TRBD2. CDR3 length equals 18 residues. CDR1 is LGHNA, CDR2 YNFKEQ, per germline. J was trimmed by 1 base and V by 0 bases; bases with no gene match: 10. The CDR3 region has the DNA TGTGCCAGCAGCCAAGATTGGGGTGCGGGGGGACTCCAAGAGACCCAGTACTTC. It codes for CASSQDWGAGGLQETQYF.

This clonotype was detected many times. The chain employs TRBV20-1 and TRBJ1-6; D is possibly TRBD1 (6 bases). Germline V gene data show CDR1 as DFQATT and CDR2 as SNEGSKA (reference sequence). V dropped 5 bases and J dropped 2 bases, with 16 bases sitting between them. There are 16 residues in the CDR3. CDR3: CSARPPGATYNSPLHF. Written as DNA, the CDR3 is TGCAGTGCTCGGCCCCCAGGGGCCACCTATAATTCACCCCTCCACTTT.

This chain uses TRBV6-2 or TRBV6-3 with TRBJ2-5; D ambiguous. The germline CDR1 and CDR2 sequences are MNHEY and SVGEGT. The CDR3 has 13 amino acids. V lost 6 bases and J lost 5, with 13 bases in between. The CDR3 DNA sequence: TGTGCCAGCAGACAGCTAGGACGGGAGACCCAGTACTTC. It is translated as CASRQLGRETQYF.

The rearrangement joins TRBV28 to TRBJ2-7; D possibly matches TRBD1 or TRBD2 (5 bases each). The CDR3 is 15 amino acids. In germline, CDR1 is MDHEN, CDR2 SYDVKM. The ends were cut back, 4 bases at V and 3 bases at J, with 16 bases in the middle. The CDR3 loop is CASSSLGTGNYEQYF. The CDR3 DNA reads as TGTGCCAGCAGTTCCCTCGGGACGGGCAACTACGAGCAGTACTTC.

This chain connects TRBV7-9 to TRBJ1-2; 7 bases fit TRBD1. CDR1 and CDR2 (germline): SEHNR, FQNEAQ (reference sequence). CDR3 length: 13 residues. Unmatched junction bases numbered 3, after V lost 1 base and J lost 7 bases. CDR3 bases: TGTGCCAGCAGCTTAGGAGGGGGCGGTGGCTACACCTTC. Encoded protein: CASSLGGGGGYTF.

This clonotype has just one count. V is TRBV5-1 and J is TRBJ2-7; no reliable D call. This CDR3 has 17 residues. Germline V gives CDR1 SGHRS, CDR2 YFSETQ. V was pared by 1 base and J by 3 bases, with 20 bases between. The CDR3 DNA follows: TGCGCCAGCAGCTTGTATGGGTTAGGATCGTCCTACTACGAGCAGTACTTC. It specifies CASSLYGLGSSYYEQYF.

The chain recombines TRBV20-1 with TRBJ2-3; D tentatively reads TRBD1 or TRBD2 (5 bases each). Looked up from germline, CDR1 is DFQATT and CDR2 is SNEGSKA (reference sequence). The CDR3 is made up of 8 amino acids. The germline V and J ends were trimmed by 8 bases and 14 bases, with 11 bases remaining between them. CDR3 residues: CSPLGVYF. DNA of the CDR3: TGCAGTCCACTGGGGGTGTATTTT.

The rearrangement joins TRBV27 to TRBJ1-5; perhaps TRBD1 as D (5 bases). The V end was cut by 3 bases, the J end by 6 bases, with 9 bases between. Per the germline V gene, CDR1 is MNHEY and CDR2 is SMNVEV (reference sequence). CDR3 length: 13 amino acids. The CDR3 bases are TGTGCCAGCAGTTTCCAGGGAAGTCAGCCCCAGCATTTT. Translating gives CASSFQGSQPQHF.

This clonotype was seen a few times. The J gene is TRBJ2-3, the V gene TRBV20-1; 9 bases align to TRBD2. Trimming at V came to 6 bases and at J to 3 bases, leaving 4 bases not matched to a gene. Germline CDR1 reads DFQATT; CDR2 reads SNEGSKA (reference sequence). The CDR3 runs to 13 residues. CDR3: CSATLAGTDTQYF. The CDR3 DNA reads as TGCAGTGCCACACTAGCGGGTACAGATACGCAGTATTTT.

V is TRBV5-1 and J is TRBJ2-3; no clear D. The length of the CDR3 is 15 residues. Per the germline V gene, CDR1 is SGHRS and CDR2 is YFSETQ. Deletions cut 6 bases from V and 2 bases from J, with 16 bases between. The CDR3 protein is CASTIRPANTDTQYF. The CDR3, as DNA: TGCGCCAGCACCATCAGGCCAGCGAACACAGATACGCAGTATTTT.

The V call is TRBV20-1, the J call TRBJ2-4; a weak D match, TRBD1 (6 bases). Trimming took 5 bases from V and 8 from J, leaving 19 bases between them. Germline CDR1 is DFQATT and CDR2 is SNEGSKA (reference sequence). The CDR3 covers 14 residues. The CDR3 coding sequence is TGCAGTGCTCTCCACGGGACATTCGTTGACATTCAGTACTTC. Translation: CSALHGTFVDIQYF.

This clonotype was counted ten times or more. This chain joins TRBV28 and TRBJ2-7; D uncertain. Trimming took 5 bases from V and 5 from J, leaving 7 bases between them. Germline V gene lookup returns CDR1 MDHEN and CDR2 SYDVKM. This CDR3 is 11 amino acids long. CDR3 in amino acids: CASSLRDEQYF. DNA of the CDR3: TGTGCCAGCAGTCTCCGGGACGAGCAGTACTTC.

The CDR3 reads CAIVGQHTDTQYF. The CDR3 bases are TGTGCCATCGTTGGACAGCACACAGATACGCAGTATTTT. The chain combines TRBV10-3 with TRBJ2-3; D might be TRBD1 (6 bases). The CDR3 sequence is 13 residues long. V shed 8 bases and J shed 2 bases, with 11 bases lying between them. CDR1 and CDR2 from the germline V gene are ENHRY and SYGVKD.

This clonotype occurred a few times. The chain carries TRBV20-1 and TRBJ2-7; 12 bases are shared with TRBD2. The CDR3 extends over 16 amino acids. Germline lookup yields CDR1 DFQATT and CDR2 SNEGSKA (reference sequence). V trimming: 6 bases; J trimming: 2 bases; junction bases outside the gene matches: 11. DNA for the CDR3: TGCAGTGCCCAATCGTCTAGCGGGAGGGTAACCTACGAGCAGTACTTC. Protein product: CSAQSSSGRVTYEQYF.

The sample holds one count of this clonotype. V usage is TRBV9 and J usage is TRBJ2-3, with D unresolved. The germline gives CDR1 SGDLS, CDR2 YYNGEE. Between the trimmed V and J ends, which lost 0 bases and 5 bases, there was a span of 16 bases. This CDR3 spans 16 amino acids. CDR3 coding DNA: TGTGCCAGCAGCGTAGATCCAGCCGTTGTGGGAGATACGCAGTATTTT. It translates to CASSVDPAVVGDTQYF.

CDR3 coding DNA: TGCGCCAGCAGTGAGTTGGGGGATAACTATGGCTACACCTTC. This sequence encodes CASSELGDNYGYTF. This chain uses TRBV10-2 with TRBJ1-2; maybe TRBD1 (5 bases). The CDR3 is 14 amino acids. The V gene lost 1 base and the J gene lost 1 base, with 7 bases spanning the gap. The germline V gene encodes CDR1 WSHSY and CDR2 SAAADI.

The CDR3 DNA reads TGTGCCAGCAGCCAAGGGACAGGGGGCACTAAGACCTACGAGCAGTACTTC. This translates into CASSQGTGGTKTYEQYF. This chain joins TRBV14 and TRBJ2-7; 11 bases are a match to TRBD1. Germline CDR1 SGHDN, CDR2 FVKESK. Trimming took 1 base from V and 2 from J; bases not matched to a gene: 7. This CDR3 contains 17 residues.

This clonotype was counted only a few times. V usage is TRBV7-2 and J usage is TRBJ2-3; D not certain. Per the germline V gene, CDR1 is SGHTA and CDR2 is FQGNSA. The CDR3 totals 12 residues. V gave up 5 bases and J gave up 12 bases, with 15 bases separating them. The CDR3: CASSANNYVQYF. CDR3 in DNA: TGTGCCAGCAGCGCCAACAATTACGTCCAGTATTTT.

This rearrangement joins TRBV14 to TRBJ2-1; the D is unclear. The germline gives CDR1 SGHDN, CDR2 FVKESK. The CDR3 consists of 12 residues. The V gene lost 1 base and the J gene lost 8 bases, with 6 bases spanning the gap. For the CDR3, the DNA is TGTGCCAGCAGCCAAGTGACCCATGAGCAGTTCTTC. As protein: CASSQVTHEQFF.

This clonotype was detected only a few times. The chain recombines TRBV5-1 with TRBJ2-3, with 10 bases matching TRBD1. CDR3 length equals 16 residues. V was clipped by 2 bases and J by 3 bases; unmatched bases: 6. From germline, CDR1 is SGHRS and CDR2 YFSETQ. CDR3 sequence: CASSLTGTGATDTQYF. The CDR3 DNA reads as TGCGCCAGCAGCTTAACCGGGACAGGGGCGACAGATACGCAGTATTTT. The full variable domain, in which reference TRBV5-1 and TRBJ2-3 provide the parts outside the CDR3, is KAGVTQTPRYLIKTRGQQVTLSCSPISGHRSVSWYQQTPGQGLQFLFEYFSETQRNKGNFPGRFSGRQFSNSRSEMNVSTLELGDSALYLCASSLTGTGATDTQYFGPGTRLTVL.

This clonotype was observed a single time. The CDR3 region is CSARDPDRGDILEQYF. Here the CDR3 DNA reads TGCAGTGCTAGAGATCCTGACAGGGGGGATATACTCGAGCAGTACTTC. The chain joins TRBV20-1 to TRBJ2-5, with TRBD1 matching 9 bases. The last part of the DNA fits TRBJ2-7 better; the J call may be wrong. Germline CDR1 and CDR2: DFQATT and SNEGSKA (reference sequence). The CDR3 covers 16 residues.

The chain combines TRBV20-1 with TRBJ2-1; a weak D match, TRBD2 (6 bases). Trimming left V 0 bases short and J 8 bases short, with 14 bases between. This CDR3 contains 14 residues. In germline, CDR1 is DFQATT, CDR2 SNEGSKA (reference sequence). CDR3 sequence reads: CSARELRTGDEQFF. In nucleotides, the CDR3 is TGCAGTGCTAGAGAACTCAGAACGGGGGATGAGCAGTTCTTC.